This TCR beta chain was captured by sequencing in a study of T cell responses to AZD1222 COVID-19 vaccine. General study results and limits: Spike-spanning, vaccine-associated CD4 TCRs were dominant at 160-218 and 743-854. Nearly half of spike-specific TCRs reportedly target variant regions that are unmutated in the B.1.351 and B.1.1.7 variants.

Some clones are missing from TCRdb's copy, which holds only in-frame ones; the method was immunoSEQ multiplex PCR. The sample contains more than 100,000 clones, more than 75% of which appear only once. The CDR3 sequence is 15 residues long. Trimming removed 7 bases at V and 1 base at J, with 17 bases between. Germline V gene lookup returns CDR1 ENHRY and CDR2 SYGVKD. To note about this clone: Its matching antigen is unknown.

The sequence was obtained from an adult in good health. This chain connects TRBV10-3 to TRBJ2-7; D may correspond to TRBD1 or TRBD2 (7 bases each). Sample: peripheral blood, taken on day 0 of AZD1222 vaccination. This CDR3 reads CAITDTGEGSYEQYF. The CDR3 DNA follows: TGTGCCATCACCGATACAGGGGAGGGATCCTACGAGCAGTACTTC.